The clone carrying this TCR beta chain was counted between two and nine times. This specimen comes from a study of blood T cells in healthy people across ages. The authors ran a second PCR of about 6 to 11 cycles using a sample-barcoded 5' primer and a J-beta primer mix. MiXCR, run by TCRdb on the 5' RACE reads, gives a single entry per CDR3 protein. Of about 1,000,000 distinct CDR3 sequences listed, 40% to 55% were seen once; the top ten hold under 20%. Germline V CDR1 and CDR2: SGDLS, YYNGEE. The CDR3 runs 15 residues. V was trimmed by 0 bases and J by 0 bases, leaving 10 bases between them. The receptor was isolated from a woman in her sixties in good health. Specimen: blood. This chain uses TRBV9 with TRBJ2-7, with TRBD2 as a possible D gene (5 bases). The CDR3 DNA is TGTGCCAGCAGCGTAGACGCGGCGGGCTCCTACGAGCAGTACTTC. It is translated as CASSVDAAGSYEQYF.